This T cell receptor beta chain was found in a study of blood T cell repertoires in COVID-19. The ends were cut back, 6 bases at V and 4 bases at J, with 9 bases in the middle. This CDR3 contains 12 residues. Measured with immunoSEQ multiplex PCR; TCRdb has only the in-frame clones, and not every one. The sample has roughly 80,000 clones, around 80% seen once. About this clone: This sample also contains other DNA sequences that code for the same CDR3.

The sample was peripheral blood. The J gene is TRBJ1-2, the V gene TRBV12-3 or TRBV12-4; tentatively, D is TRBD1 (5 bases). This clonotype originated in a man in his 60s with active or convalescent COVID-19. The DNA for the CDR3 is TGTGCCAGCAGCCGTGACAGCTATGGCTACACCTTC. It specifies CASSRDSYGYTF.